One sample yielded the 25 T cell receptor beta chains listed below, sequenced in a study of CD8 T cells in Susac syndrome. With random hexamers, 0.5 to 1 ug RNA was reverse transcribed. MiXCR, applied by TCRdb to the immunoSEQ multiplex PCR reads, yields one record per CDR3 protein. Of about 140,000 distinct CDR3 sequences detected, approximately 95% appear once; the ten largest clones hold 0.14%. The specimen was CD4+ T cells from PBMCs. Receptors were obtained from a human donor with Susac syndrome.

CDR3 DNA sequence: TGTGCCAGCAGCGCTAGCGGGGGGTGGGAGACCCAGTACTTC. Translation: CASSASGGWETQYF. This chain joins TRBV5-4 and TRBJ2-5; 11 positions agree with TRBD2. J lost 5 bases, V lost 4 bases, and 4 bases had no gene match. The germline V gene has CDR1 SGHNT and CDR2 YYREEE (reference sequence). The CDR3 is 14 residues long.

V and J are TRBV30 and TRBJ1-5; D possibly corresponds to TRBD1 (6 bases). Looked up from germline, CDR1 is GTSNPN and CDR2 is SVGIG (reference sequence). V was pared by 0 bases and J by 4 bases, with 10 bases between. This CDR3 has 14 amino acids. The CDR3 region is CAWSVQGSNQPQHF. Here the CDR3 DNA reads TGTGCCTGGAGTGTACAGGGCAGTAATCAGCCCCAGCATTTT.

This clonotype is a singleton in its sample. The V call is TRBV7-9, the J call TRBJ1-2; weak D call: TRBD1 (6 bases). Germline V gene lookup returns CDR1 SEHNR and CDR2 FQNEAQ (reference sequence). The CDR3 extends over 16 amino acids. Trimming removed 4 bases at V and 4 bases at J, with 19 bases between. In DNA, the CDR3 is TGTGCCAGCAGCTACTACCCCGAAGACAGGAGCTATGGCTACACCTTC. Encoded protein: CASSYYPEDRSYGYTF.

This rearrangement joins TRBV24-1 to TRBJ2-5; 7 nucleotides align to TRBD1. From germline, CDR1 is KGHDR and CDR2 SFDVKD. The CDR3 covers 15 residues. The J segment lost 2 bases and the V segment lost 1 base, leaving 3 bases of the junction unmatched. CDR3 sequence reads: CATSDLEGQQETQYF. CDR3 DNA: TGTGCCACCAGTGATTTAGAGGGACAGCAAGAGACCCAGTACTTC.

The CDR3 DNA follows: TGTGCCAGCAGCCAACTACGGAGCGGTTACGAGCAGTACTTC. Protein: CASSQLRSGYEQYF. The rearrangement uses TRBV3-1 and TRBJ2-7, with D maybe TRBD2 (5 bases). The CDR3 covers 14 residues. In germline, CDR1 is LGHDT, CDR2 YNNKEL (reference sequence). The germline V and J ends were trimmed by 2 bases and 4 bases, with 12 bases remaining between them.

The chain couples TRBV18 to TRBJ2-2; no firm D call. This CDR3 is 15 amino acids long. Between the trimmed V and J ends, which lost 4 bases and 0 bases, there was a span of 9 bases. Germline CDR1 reads KGHSH; CDR2 reads LQKENI. As DNA, the CDR3 is TGTGCCAGCTCACTCCGGACGGCGAACACCGGGGAGCTGTTTTTT. Its protein product is CASSLRTANTGELFF.

The chain is built from TRBV12-3 or TRBV12-4 and TRBJ2-1, with D maybe TRBD2 (6 bases). V lost 1 base and J lost 10, with 23 bases in between. The CDR3 contains 17 residues. This chain's CDR3 is CASSLEGLAQREWEQFF. The CDR3 bases are TGTGCCAGCAGTTTAGAAGGCCTAGCCCAACGGGAGTGGGAGCAGTTCTTC.

The V call is TRBV5-1, the J call TRBJ2-1, with a tentative D call TRBD1 (6 bases). CDR3 length equals 16 residues. Trimming shortened V by 0 bases and J by 8 bases, and 18 bases separated the two germline ends. CDR1 and CDR2 (germline): SGHRS, YFSETQ. CDR3 region: CASSLGGPIGRHEQFF. CDR3 nucleotide sequence: TGCGCCAGCAGCTTGGGGGGGCCCATCGGACGTCATGAGCAGTTCTTC.

V and J are TRBV30 and TRBJ1-2; weak D call: TRBD1 (5 bases). Per germline, CDR1 GTSNPN and CDR2 SVGIG (reference sequence). Trimming stripped 4 bases from V and 8 bases from J, with 11 bases between. The CDR3 length is 11 residues. The CDR3 spells CAWNRTPGYTF. The CDR3 DNA is TGTGCCTGGAACAGGACACCGGGCTACACCTTC.

In this sample, this clonotype turned up once. The chain carries TRBV29-1 and TRBJ1-2; 8 bases line up with TRBD1. The CDR3 loop spans 13 amino acids. V lost 6 bases and J lost 8; bases outside the gene matches: 11. Germline V gene lookup returns CDR1 SQVTM and CDR2 ANQGSEA. CDR3 bases: TGCAGCGTGGCCTCCGACAGGGGCCTGGGCTACACCTTC. It translates to CSVASDRGLGYTF. The complete variable domain, with remaining parts taken from reference TRBV29-1 and TRBJ1-2, reads SAVISQKPSRDICQRGTSLTIQCQVDSQVTMMFWYRQQPGQSLTLIATANQGSEATYESGFVIDKFPISRPNLTFSTLTVSNMSPEDSSIYLCSVASDRGLGYTFGSGTRLTVV.

The chain uses TRBV20-1 and TRBJ2-1; 10 nucleotides agree with TRBD2. The CDR3 contains 18 residues. In germline, CDR1 is DFQATT, CDR2 SNEGSKA (reference sequence). V trimming: 4 bases; J trimming: 7 bases; junction bases outside the gene matches: 19. CDR3 region: CSAINPSASGRGRNEQFF. For the CDR3, the DNA is TGCAGTGCTATTAACCCTTCGGCTAGCGGGAGAGGTAGGAATGAGCAGTTCTTC.

The chain couples TRBV5-1 to TRBJ2-2; 7 nucleotides line up with TRBD1. V was clipped by 6 bases and J by 1 base; unmatched bases: 3. The length of the CDR3 is 14 residues. Germline CDR1 and CDR2: SGHRS and YFSETQ. The CDR3 region is CASKGTENTGELFF. CDR3 in DNA: TGCGCCAGCAAAGGGACAGAGAACACCGGGGAGCTGTTTTTT.

The genes are TRBV5-1 and TRBJ1-2, with D hard to call. Germline CDR1 reads SGHRS; CDR2 reads YFSETQ. The CDR3 consists of 15 residues. V shed 0 bases and J shed 1 base, with 10 bases lying between them. The CDR3 region has the DNA TGCGCCAGCAGCTTGGGTGTCGGTTATAACTATGGCTACACCTTC. Its protein product is CASSLGVGYNYGYTF.

This rearrangement joins TRBV15 to TRBJ1-2; 8 bases agree with TRBD1. Trimming cost V 0 bases and J 3 bases; bases outside gene matches: 6. Germline CDR1 reads LNHNV; CDR2 reads YYDKDF (reference sequence). The CDR3 contains 16 residues. This CDR3 is CATSRDHGTGYYGYTF. In DNA form, the CDR3 reads TGTGCCACCAGCAGAGACCACGGGACAGGCTACTATGGCTACACCTTC.

The V call is TRBV10-3, the J call TRBJ1-1; a possible D gene is TRBD1 (5 bases). The CDR3 extends over 12 amino acids. The V end lost 5 bases, the J end lost 1 base, and 5 bases lay between the germline ends. Germline V gene data show CDR1 as ENHRY and CDR2 as SYGVKD. The CDR3 sequence is CAISQGNTEAFF. CDR3 DNA sequence: TGTGCCATCAGTCAGGGGAACACTGAAGCTTTCTTT.

J is TRBJ2-7 and V is TRBV15, with D perhaps matching TRBD1 (5 bases). The CDR3 contains 13 residues. The germline gives CDR1 LNHNV, CDR2 YYDKDF (reference sequence). Deletions cut 8 bases from V and 2 bases from J, with 13 bases between. The CDR3: CATPRGAAYEQYF. CDR3 nucleotide sequence: TGTGCCACCCCTAGGGGTGCAGCCTACGAGCAGTACTTC.

This chain uses TRBV29-1 with TRBJ1-2, with 12 bases lining up with TRBD1. The germline CDR1 and CDR2 sequences are SQVTM and ANQGSEA. This CDR3 has 13 residues. V shed 6 bases, J shed 8 bases, and the junction held 7 bases outside the gene matches. This CDR3 reads CSVGTGGQGGYTF. The CDR3 coding sequence is TGCAGCGTCGGGACAGGGGGCCAGGGGGGCTACACCTTC.

The J gene is TRBJ1-2, the V gene TRBV20-1; possibly TRBD1 for D (5 bases). The CDR3 has 14 amino acids. Trimming left V 0 bases short and J 2 bases short, with 10 bases between. The germline V gene has CDR1 DFQATT and CDR2 SNEGSKA (reference sequence). This CDR3 is CSARDYGANYGYTF. CDR3 nucleotides: TGCAGTGCTAGAGATTATGGGGCGAACTATGGCTACACCTTC.

V usage is TRBV5-1 and J usage is TRBJ2-7, with D perhaps TRBD1 (6 bases). Trimming took 5 bases from V and 3 from J, leaving 18 bases between them. The germline V gene has CDR1 SGHRS and CDR2 YFSETQ. This CDR3 is 15 amino acids long. In DNA, the CDR3 is TGCGCCAGCAGTGGTTTACAGGGCCCCCACTACGAGCAGTACTTC. This codes for CASSGLQGPHYEQYF.

This clonotype was observed once. This chain links TRBV5-1 with TRBJ2-1, with 9 bases aligning to TRBD2. The germline gives CDR1 SGHRS, CDR2 YFSETQ. V shed 0 bases, J shed 9 bases, and the junction held 16 bases outside the gene matches. CDR3 length: 18 residues. The CDR3 loop is CASSLGPSGDAGAGEQFF. CDR3 sequence (DNA): TGCGCCAGCAGCTTGGGACCTAGCGGGGATGCTGGGGCCGGTGAGCAGTTCTTC.

The chain links TRBV6-4 to TRBJ1-2; D is perhaps TRBD1 (6 bases). The germline gives CDR1 MRHNA, CDR2 SNTAGT. The length of the CDR3 is 18 residues. V lost 0 bases and J lost 3, with 20 bases in between. Here the CDR3 DNA reads TGTGCCAGCAGTGACTCCTTTATGTCCGGGGGGCTTGACTATGGCTACACCTTC. Its protein product is CASSDSFMSGGLDYGYTF.

V gene TRBV4-1 combines with J gene TRBJ1-1, with a weak D call TRBD1 (5 bases). Germline values: CDR1 MGHRA, CDR2 YSYEKL. This CDR3 has 14 residues. V lost 2 bases to trimming and J lost 5 bases, with 12 bases between them. The CDR3 DNA reads as TGCGCCAGCAGCCAACAGGGACGGGGAACTGAAGCTTTCTTT. It is translated as CASSQQGRGTEAFF.

CDR3 sequence (DNA): TGTGCCAGCAAAAAGGGGACAGGGGTTGGAGAGACCCAGTACTTC. Its protein product is CASKKGTGVGETQYF. The chain is built from TRBV27 and TRBJ2-5; 10 bases match TRBD1. The CDR3 totals 15 residues. Trimming at V came to 7 bases and at J to 4 bases, leaving 9 bases not matched to a gene. Germline V CDR1 and CDR2: MNHEY, SMNVEV (reference sequence).

This chain links TRBV18 with TRBJ2-7; 8 bases align to TRBD1. After removal of 5 bases from V and 6 bases from J, the junction contained 9 bases not matched to a gene. The CDR3 covers 14 residues. CDR1 KGHSH and CDR2 LQKENI come from the germline V gene. The CDR3 loop is CASSWDRKVVEQYF. In nucleotides, the CDR3 is TGTGCCAGCTCATGGGACAGGAAAGTAGTCGAGCAGTACTTC.

The J gene is TRBJ1-2, the V gene TRBV20-1; maybe TRBD1 (5 bases). Germline CDR1 and CDR2: DFQATT and SNEGSKA (reference sequence). Trimming cost V 6 bases and J 5 bases, with 19 bases left between them. This CDR3 region has 14 residues. The CDR3 nucleotides are TGCAGTGCCACCACAGGCGACAAGTCGTATGGCTACACCTTC. It specifies CSATTGDKSYGYTF.